The 24 T cell receptor beta chains below were found in one sample sequenced in a study of post-analysis software for immune sequencing data (dated by TCRdb to the mid-2010s). Findings and caveats that apply to the study as a whole: Significantly higher frequencies in patients than in controls were found for roughly 5 TRBV segments, including TRBV5-6, TRBV5-1 and TRBV20-1.

Receptor amplification or capture employed PCR. The sequencer was an Illumina HiSeq 2500. To reduce PCR and sequencing biases, unique molecular identifiers were incorporated into the TCR beta cDNA libraries. Using fastp trimming at Q25 and MiXCR clonotype assembly, TCRdb reanalyzed the public sequencing data and kept in-frame beta chains. Rows with one shared CDR3 protein collapse into an entry with the most common genes and DNA. This sample lists around 770,000 distinct CDR3 sequences; around 42% were detected once. The leading ten clones occupy roughly 4.4% of the sample. These receptors are not linked to any known antigen. The material sequenced was blood. The receptors stem from a girl aged 10 to 17 with multiple sclerosis.

This chain uses TRBV20-1 with TRBJ2-3, with TRBD2 matching over 14 bases. J gave up 3 bases and V 0 bases, and 14 bases lay outside the gene matches. Germline CDR1 and CDR2: DFQATT and SNEGSKA (reference sequence). CDR3 size: 20 residues. CDR3 sequence: CSARDYPTSGRVLNTDTQYF. In DNA form, the CDR3 reads TGCAGTGCTAGAGATTATCCGACTAGCGGGAGGGTCCTGAATACAGATACGCAGTATTTT.

The rearrangement uses TRBV12-3 or TRBV12-4 and TRBJ2-3; tentative D call: TRBD2 (6 bases). The ends were cut back, 6 bases at V and 0 bases at J, with 16 bases in the middle. This CDR3 contains 16 residues. The CDR3, as DNA: TGTGCCAGCAGCTACGGGGGAGGCCCTAGCACAGATACGCAGTATTTT. Protein: CASSYGGGPSTDTQYF.

This sequence joins TRBV29-1 and TRBJ1-1; possibly TRBD1 for D (5 bases). The germline V and J ends were trimmed by 6 bases and 4 bases, with 12 bases remaining between them. Germline V lookup: CDR1 SQVTM, CDR2 ANQGSEA. The length of the CDR3 is 12 residues. The CDR3 protein is CSVLPGPTEAFF. The CDR3 DNA follows: TGCAGCGTCCTGCCGGGGCCCACTGAAGCTTTCTTT.

The chain combines TRBV6-5 with TRBJ2-4; 10 positions match TRBD1. The tail of the sequence fits TRBJ2-5 better, so the J call may be wrong. CDR1 MNHEY and CDR2 SVGAGI come from the germline V gene. CDR3 length: 14 amino acids. The CDR3 DNA reads as TGTGCCAGCACCGCGACAGGGGGCTCGGAGACCCAGTACTTC. This translates into CASTATGGSETQYF.

V and J are TRBV10-3 and TRBJ1-2, with a weak D call TRBD1 (5 bases). The CDR3 sequence is 15 residues long. V lost 0 bases, J lost 4 bases, and 12 bases lay in between. Germline CDR1 reads ENHRY; CDR2 reads SYGVKD. The CDR3 DNA is TGTGCCATCAGTGAGTCGAATCAGGGACGCTATGGCTACACCTTC. Translated: CAISESNQGRYGYTF.

This clonotype was observed a handful of times. The rearrangement uses TRBV7-9 and TRBJ1-4; a possible D gene is TRBD1 (6 bases). Germline V gene data show CDR1 as SEHNR and CDR2 as FQNEAQ (reference sequence). Trimming pared 5 bases from V and 4 bases from J, leaving 8 bases between. This CDR3 comprises 13 residues. For the CDR3, the DNA is TGTGCCAGCAGCGTAGGGGGTAATGAAAAACTGTTTTTT. Translating gives CASSVGGNEKLFF.

Worth noting for this clonotype: In this CDR3 the conserved last residue, phenylalanine or tryptophan, is missing, so a read error is likely. This chain uses TRBV7-8 with TRBJ2-3, with TRBD2 matching 8 bases. The V segment lost 11 bases and the J segment 8 bases; nucleotides outside the gene matches: 18. Germline assignment: CDR1 SGHVS and CDR2 FQNEAQ. The CDR3 loop spans 15 amino acids. CDR3 protein: CASSGRAGEAATQYC. CDR3 nucleotide sequence: TGTGCCTCCTCAGGGAGAGCGGGAGAGGCCGCTACGCAGTATTGT.

The J gene is TRBJ2-7, the V gene TRBV19; D is uncertain. The CDR3 is 13 residues long. CDR1 and CDR2 (germline): LNHDA, SQIVND (reference sequence). Trimming shortened V by 3 bases and J by 6 bases, and 12 bases separated the two germline ends. The CDR3 sequence: CASSIGPFFEQYF. The CDR3 DNA reads as TGTGCCAGTAGTATCGGCCCGTTTTTCGAGCAGTACTTC.

The CDR3 sequence is CASSRPGGVEAFF. CDR3 DNA: TGTGCCAGCAGCCGTCCAGGGGGGGTTGAAGCTTTCTTT. V usage is TRBV7-2 and J usage is TRBJ1-1; 7 nucleotides match TRBD1. The V gene end was trimmed by 5 bases and the J gene end by 7 bases; junction bases not matched to a gene: 7. The CDR3 extends over 13 amino acids. Germline V gene data show CDR1 as SGHTA and CDR2 as FQGNSA.

This clonotype was detected only a few times. The rearrangement links TRBV29-1 to TRBJ2-1; TRBD2 matches 14 bases. J was trimmed by 10 bases and V by 5 bases; bases with no gene match: 10. Germline CDR1 is SQVTM and CDR2 is ANQGSEA. The CDR3 covers 15 residues. CDR3 sequence reads: CSVSPTSGRAGEQFF. The CDR3 DNA is TGCAGCGTTTCCCCGACTAGCGGGAGGGCCGGAGAGCAGTTCTTC.

Comments on this clonotype: A read error is possible here, since a much larger clone lies one base away. The rearrangement links TRBV6-1 to TRBJ2-7; TRBD2 matches 12 bases. Trimming cost V 5 bases and J 2 bases; bases outside gene matches: 4. The CDR3 loop spans 15 amino acids. Germline V CDR1 and CDR2: MNHNS, SASEGT. Here the CDR3 DNA reads TGTGCCAGCAGTATAGGACTAGCGGGGCCCTACGAGCAGTACTTC. Its translation: CASSIGLAGPYEQYF.

In this sample, this clonotype turned up a few times. The J gene is TRBJ2-1, the V gene TRBV20-1; unclear D gene. Looked up from germline, CDR1 is DFQATT and CDR2 is SNEGSKA (reference sequence). This CDR3 has 15 amino acids. Deletions cut 3 bases from V and 0 bases from J, with 12 bases between. The CDR3 coding sequence is TGCAGTGCTAGCTCTCACACGAACTCCTACAATGAGCAGTTCTTC. This sequence encodes CSASSHTNSYNEQFF.

V usage is TRBV6-5 and J usage is TRBJ2-4; 7 nucleotides align to TRBD2. Trimming removed 6 bases from V and 2 bases from J; junction bases left unmatched: 7. The CDR3 sequence is 15 residues long. The germline V gene encodes CDR1 MNHEY and CDR2 SVGAGI. CDR3 in amino acids: CASSPVGGTKNIQYF. The CDR3 DNA sequence: TGTGCCAGCAGCCCCGTCGGGGGGACCAAAAACATTCAGTACTTC.

The chain recombines TRBV29-1 with TRBJ2-5, with 9 bases fitting TRBD1. J was trimmed by 3 bases and V by 8 bases; bases with no gene match: 10. CDR3 length: 14 residues. Germline CDR1 reads SQVTM; CDR2 reads ANQGSEA. CDR3 in amino acids: CSHARTGVEETQYF. DNA of the CDR3: TGCAGCCACGCCCGGACAGGGGTTGAAGAGACCCAGTACTTC.

The chain links TRBV29-1 to TRBJ2-3; D is undetermined. The CDR3 loop spans 14 amino acids. Germline CDR1 reads SQVTM; CDR2 reads ANQGSEA. V gave up 0 bases and J gave up 2 bases, with 9 bases separating them. The CDR3 sequence is CSVEDETATDTQYF. CDR3 bases: TGCAGCGTTGAAGATGAAACAGCCACAGATACGCAGTATTTT.

Worth noting for this clonotype: Just one base apart from a much larger clone, this may be a read error. This chain joins TRBV7-3 and TRBJ2-5; D remains unclear. Germline V gene data show CDR1 as SGHTA and CDR2 as FQGTGA. This CDR3 is 13 amino acids long. Trimming shortened V by 0 bases and J by 11 bases, and 13 bases separated the two germline ends. The CDR3 DNA is TGTGCCAGCAGCTTAACGGGGTACAATGAGCAGTACTTC. Translation gives CASSLTGYNEQYF.

The chain carries TRBV19 and TRBJ2-1, with D perhaps being TRBD1 or TRBD2 (5 bases each). Trimming left V 7 bases short and J 0 bases short, with 13 bases between. The CDR3 runs 15 residues. Looked up from germline, CDR1 is LNHDA and CDR2 is SQIVND (reference sequence). CDR3 in amino acids: CASNTGGGSYNEQFF. As DNA, the CDR3 is TGTGCCAGTAACACCGGTGGGGGCTCCTACAATGAGCAGTTCTTC.

This clonotype came up a few times. This sequence joins TRBV7-2 and TRBJ2-1, with D perhaps TRBD2 (6 bases). The CDR3 extends over 17 amino acids. Trimming stripped 1 base from V and 2 bases from J, with 15 bases between. CDR1 and CDR2 from the germline V gene are SGHTA and FQGNSA. The CDR3 spells CASSLVHGSWTYNEQFF. CDR3 coding DNA: TGTGCCAGCAGCTTAGTGCACGGGAGCTGGACCTACAATGAGCAGTTCTTC.

Points on this clonotype: One end of the junction does not line up with germline, which may come from a read error. The V call is TRBV12-3 or TRBV12-4, the J call TRBJ2-1, with 9 bases lining up with TRBD2. The CDR3 contains 15 residues. CDR3: CASNLNAGGLNEQFF. The CDR3 bases are TGTGCCAGCAATTTAAACGCGGGAGGGCTCAATGAGCAGTTCTTC.

This clonotype was seen repeatedly, ten times or more. The genes are TRBV6-1 and TRBJ2-7; 9 bases are shared with TRBD1. The CDR3 loop spans 11 amino acids. V was pared by 10 bases and J by 7 bases, with 5 bases of the junction left unmatched. Per germline, CDR1 MNHNS and CDR2 SASEGT. In DNA form, the CDR3 reads TGTGCCATCCACAGGGGGCGAGAGCAGTACTTC. As protein: CAIHRGREQYF.

The chain uses TRBV6-5 and TRBJ2-1, with 12 bases fitting TRBD2. The germline V gene encodes CDR1 MNHEY and CDR2 SVGAGI. The CDR3 extends over 15 amino acids. Trimming removed 5 bases from V and 9 bases from J; junction bases left unmatched: 8. CDR3 nucleotides: TGTGCCAGCAGTCCGGTCCTAGCGGGAGGGGGTGAGCAGTTCTTC. It translates to CASSPVLAGGGEQFF.

This clonotype was picked up a small number of times. The rearrangement links TRBV5-1 to TRBJ2-5, with TRBD1 matching 7 bases. The J call may be faulty, since TRBJ2-7 better matches the DNA end. The CDR3 is made up of 14 amino acids. CDR1 SGHRS and CDR2 YFSETQ come from the germline V gene. DNA for the CDR3: TGCGCCAGCAGCTTGACAGGGGAAGGCTACGAGCAGTACTTC. The encoded protein is CASSLTGEGYEQYF.

The V call is TRBV5-1, the J call TRBJ2-1; TRBD2 matches 8 bases. Germline CDR1 and CDR2: SGHRS and YFSETQ. V trimming: 7 bases; J trimming: 1 base; junction bases outside the gene matches: 7. This CDR3 has 15 residues. DNA for the CDR3: TGCGCCAGCGGGCTTGGCGGGAGGTCCTACAATGAGCAGTTCTTC. This codes for CASGLGGRSYNEQFF.

The chain has TRBV7-9 and TRBJ2-1; D remains ambiguous. Trimming left V 1 base short and J 8 bases short, with 12 bases between. The germline V gene encodes CDR1 SEHNR and CDR2 FQNEAQ (reference sequence). This CDR3 is built from 14 residues. The CDR3 region has the DNA TGTGCCAGCAGCTTAGTTTCGGGCCCCGATGAGCAGTTCTTC. It translates to CASSLVSGPDEQFF.